This is a list of T cell receptor beta chains from one sample in a study of radiotherapy plus CTLA-4 blockade in lung cancer. TCRdb's table, derived via immunoSEQ multiplex PCR, lists solely in-frame clones and lacks some. The table includes about 49,000 clones, about 85% detected once. The sequences come from peripheral blood, collected from a patient treated with radiotherapy plus ipilimumab. The receptors derive from a human donor with non-small cell lung cancer whose response to radiotherapy plus ipilimumab could not be evaluated. The CDR3 runs from the conserved cysteine through the conserved F or W. The D gene is left open where the match is weak. Expanded clones are given a class, and other clones once, few, many or no size at all.

clone_size d_call j_call v_call cdr3_nt cdr3_aa
- - TRBJ2-7 TRBV6-5 TGTGCCAGCAGCAAAGGGCCCGGGGGATCCTACGAGCAGTACTTC CASSKGPGGSYEQYF
- - TRBJ2-7 TRBV7-8 TGTGCCAGTGAGGACTTCTACGAGCAGTACTTC CASEDFYEQYF
few - TRBJ2-7 TRBV11-2 TGTGCCAGCAGCGCCCCGGGACTCCCATATCTCCTCTTC CASSAPGLPYLLF
medium-sized TRBD2 TRBJ2-7 TRBV27 TGTGCCAGCAGTTCTAGGGAGACTAGCGGGACCCTCTACGAGCAGTACTTC CASSSRETSGTLYEQYF
- - TRBJ2-5 TRBV16 TGTGCCAGCAGTCACTTAAGCCAAGAGACCCAGTACTTC CASSHLSQETQYF
- - TRBJ2-7 TRBV15 TGTGCCACCAGCAGAGAACTAGACTCCTACGAGCAGTACTTC CATSRELDSYEQYF
- - TRBJ1-5 TRBV28 TGTGCCAGCAGTTCAGGTTGGGGAGCTAGCAATCAGCCCCAGCATTTT CASSSGWGASNQPQHF
- TRBD1 TRBJ2-2 TRBV6-1 TGTGCCAGCATTCTTCGGACAGGATGGGCCGGGGAGCTGTTTTTT CASILRTGWAGELFF
- - TRBJ2-6 TRBV7-8 TGTGCCAGCAGCTTAGCCGGGTTCCCTGGGGCCAACGTCCTGACTTTC CASSLAGFPGANVLTF
- TRBD1 TRBJ1-1 TRBV7-9 TGTGCCAGCACCGAGACAGGGGTGACTGAAGCTTTCTTT CASTETGVTEAFF
- - TRBJ2-4 TRBV29-1 TGCAGCGTTCATACAGGTTCCCTAGCCAAAAACATTCAGTACTTC CSVHTGSLAKNIQYF
- - TRBJ1-1 TRBV5-4 TGTGCCAGCAGGTTGACAATGAACACTGAAGCTTTCTTT CASRLTMNTEAFF
- - TRBJ2-3 TRBV25-1 TGTGCCAGCAGTGAACCTCTCCGCGAGGGCCCAGATACGCAGTATTTT CASSEPLREGPDTQYF
- - TRBJ1-5 TRBV4-3 TGCGCCAGCAGCCAGGACAGCGATAGCAATCAGCCCCAGCATTTT CASSQDSDSNQPQHF
- TRBD1 TRBJ1-3 TRBV28 TGTGCCAGCAGTGGGACAGGCTCTGGAAACACCATATATTTT CASSGTGSGNTIYF
- - TRBJ1-1 TRBV29-1 TGCAGCGTTGAAGACGCCCACAGGTTACCACTGAACACTGAAGCTTTCTTT CSVEDAHRLPLNTEAFF
- - TRBJ1-3 TRBV5-1 TGCGCCAGCAGCGTGGTTGGGGGGGCTGGAAACACCATATATTTT CASSVVGGAGNTIYF
once TRBD2 TRBJ2-7 TRBV18 TGTGCCAGCTCACCAGCCGGACTAGCGGGAGCGGAGTACGAGCAGTACTTC CASSPAGLAGAEYEQYF
- - TRBJ1-5 TRBV7-9 TGTGCCAGCAGCGCATGGGAGGATCAGCCCCAGCATTTT CASSAWEDQPQHF
- TRBD1 TRBJ1-4 TRBV7-9 TGTGCCAGCAGCTCCTGGGACAGGGGATATGAAAAACTGTTTTTT CASSSWDRGYEKLFF
- - TRBJ1-5 TRBV28 TGTGCCAGCAGTCCAGACAGGACTTATCAGCCCCAGCATTTT CASSPDRTYQPQHF
- - TRBJ1-2 TRBV29-1 TGCAGCGTTTATAAGGGGCCTCTCTATGGCTACACCTTC CSVYKGPLYGYTF
- - TRBJ2-5 TRBV5-1 TGCGCCAGCAGCTTGGTGGGAGCGTACCAAGAGACCCAGTACTTC CASSLVGAYQETQYF
- TRBD1 TRBJ2-1 TRBV9 TGTGCCAGCAGCTTCAATAGGGACAGGGATTACAATGAGCAGTTCTTC CASSFNRDRDYNEQFF
- - TRBJ2-1 TRBV4-3 TGCGCCAGCAGCCAAGATAGCGGAGGGGTCAATGAGCAGTTCTTC CASSQDSGGVNEQFF
- - TRBJ2-6 TRBV5-1 TGCGCCAGCAGCTTCAGGGCTGGGGCCAACGTCCTGACTTTC CASSFRAGANVLTF
- TRBD1 TRBJ1-6 TRBV28 TGTGCCAGCAAATTGACCCGGACAGGGCGCTCGAGCTCCTATAATTCACCCCTCCACTTT CASKLTRTGRSSSYNSPLHF
- - TRBJ1-5 TRBV5-1 TGCGCCAGGAAGACGGGAGACTATAGCAATCAGCCCCAGCATTTT CARKTGDYSNQPQHF
- - TRBJ2-5 TRBV9 TGTGCCAGCAGCGCGAGCGGAGCGGTTCAAGAGACCCAGTACTTC CASSASGAVQETQYF
once TRBD2 TRBJ2-1 TRBV4-3 TGCGCCAGCAGCCAAGACCCTGGACTAGTCTATGAGCAGTTCTTC CASSQDPGLVYEQFF
- - TRBJ1-3 TRBV4-3 TGCGCCAGCAGCCAAGCAAGACGGGGCTCTGGAAACACCATATATTTT CASSQARRGSGNTIYF
- TRBD2 TRBJ2-7 TRBV11-2 TGTGCCAGCAGCTCCCTAACTAGCGGGAGTCCCAACGAGCAGTACTTC CASSSLTSGSPNEQYF
- - TRBJ2-3 TRBV19 TGTGCCAGTAGTACAGAGGCCCTGAATACGCAGTATTTT CASSTEALNTQYF
- - TRBJ1-5 TRBV28 TGTGCCAGCAGGCCAGGACAGAAGGGGCAGCCCCAGCATTTT CASRPGQKGQPQHF
- - TRBJ2-1 TRBV19 TGTGCCAGTAGTATGTATGCAGCGAACTCCTACAATGAGCAGTTCTTC CASSMYAANSYNEQFF
- TRBD2 TRBJ2-7 TRBV7-9 TGTGCCAGCAGCGTAGTGGGGGGGGACGAGCAGTACTTC CASSVVGGDEQYF
- - TRBJ2-3 TRBV7-2 TGTGCCAGCAGCTTAGCGCGCGAAGATACGCAGTATTTT CASSLAREDTQYF
- - TRBJ1-5 TRBV28 TGTGCCAGCAGTTTATCCCGCAGGGATCAGCCCCAGCATTTT CASSLSRRDQPQHF
- - TRBJ2-5 TRBV7-2 TGTGCCAGCAGCCACAGGCAAAAGACCCAGTACTTC CASSHRQKTQYF
- - TRBJ2-1 TRBV5-1 TGCGCCAGCAGCTTGAACAGCCGTGAGCAGTTCTTC CASSLNSREQFF
- - TRBJ1-1 TRBV7-8 TGTGCCAGCAGCTTAGCGGGCGGGAGCACTGAAGCTTTCTTT CASSLAGGSTEAFF
- TRBD1 TRBJ1-1 TRBV10-3 TGTGCCATCAGCGCTGACAGGGGGAGCACTGAAGCTTTCTTT CAISADRGSTEAFF
- - TRBJ1-1 TRBV7-8 TGTGCCAGCAGCTTAGGGGGGCTGGGCACTGAAGCTTTCTTT CASSLGGLGTEAFF
once - TRBJ2-4 TRBV5-1 TGCGCCAGCAGCTTTGGAGGGGGCACGAAAAACATTCAGTACTTC CASSFGGGTKNIQYF
- - TRBJ2-3 TRBV29-1 TGCAGCGTGGTGGGTGGGCACCTCACAGATACGCAGTATTTT CSVVGGHLTDTQYF
- - TRBJ2-1 TRBV4-1 TGCGCCAGCAGCCACGGCGGTGTGGATGAGCAGTTCTTC CASSHGGVDEQFF
- TRBD2 TRBJ2-1 TRBV30 TGTGCCTGGAGTGTAGCGGGAGAAGAGCAGTTCTTC CAWSVAGEEQFF
- - TRBJ1-4 TRBV23-1 TGCGCCAGCAGTAAAGGGATCGGACAAGGGCTAGAGAATGAAAAACTGTTTTTT CASSKGIGQGLENEKLFF
- - TRBJ1-3 TRBV6-5 TGTGCCAGCAGGAAAGAACAGAGCTCTGGAAACACCATATATTTT CASRKEQSSGNTIYF
- - TRBJ2-3 TRBV5-1 TGCGCCAGCAGCTTGGTACAAGGGGGCACAGATACGCAGTATTTT CASSLVQGGTDTQYF
- - TRBJ2-7 TRBV5-6 TGTGCCAGCAGCTTGTCGGGACTCAACTACGAGCAGTACTTC CASSLSGLNYEQYF
once - TRBJ2-1 TRBV5-4 TGTGCCAGCAGCTCTCTCGAGCTAGGTGTCAATGAGCAGTTCTTC CASSSLELGVNEQFF
- TRBD2 TRBJ2-7 TRBV27 TGTGCCAGCAGCAAGACGGGACTAGCGATTATCGAGCAGTACTTC CASSKTGLAIIEQYF
once - TRBJ2-4 TRBV7-3 TGTGCCAGCAGCTTAGGGGGGTTGGGAAACATTCAGTACTTC CASSLGGLGNIQYF
- - TRBJ1-4 TRBV2 TGTGCCAGCAGAGAGATTAATGAAAAACTGTTTTTT CASREINEKLFF
- TRBD2 TRBJ2-3 TRBV7-6 TGTGCCAGCAGCTTAGCGTTGAGCGGGGAAATTACAGATACGCAGTATTTT CASSLALSGEITDTQYF
- TRBD2 TRBJ2-1 TRBV5-1 TGCGCCAGCAGCACCTCCGGGACTAGCGGGTACAATGAGCAGTTCTTC CASSTSGTSGYNEQFF